The rows below give T cell receptor beta chains drawn from one sample of a study of beta chain features in type 1 diabetes. TCRdb's table, derived via immunoSEQ multiplex PCR, lists solely in-frame clones and lacks some. Of 400,000 or so clones in the sample, around a tenth were seen once. The sample comprised central memory CD4+ T cells from blood. These receptors were obtained from a man aged 25 to 45 with type 1 diabetes. Each CDR3 is given with its conserved first and last residue. Fields, in order: D gene, V gene, clone size, J gene, CDR3 protein, CDR3 DNA. A D gene is named only where the DNA matches it firmly. The size entry is marked missing in some rows and otherwise reads once, few, many or a size class.

NA	TRBV6-5	few	TRBJ1-2	CASRDNSNYGYTF	TGTGCCAGCAGGGACAATTCTAACTATGGCTACACCTTC
NA	TRBV28	NA	TRBJ1-5	CASSFWGASSNQPQHF	TGTGCCAGCAGTTTTTGGGGGGCGTCTAGCAATCAGCCCCAGCATTTT
TRBD1	TRBV5-1	NA	TRBJ1-4	CASSSSTGVEKLFF	TGCGCCAGCAGCTCATCGACAGGGGTTGAAAAACTGTTTTTT
TRBD1	TRBV2	NA	TRBJ2-3	CASPKQGSGDTQYF	TGTGCCAGTCCGAAACAGGGGTCCGGAGATACGCAGTATTTT
TRBD2	TRBV7-9	few	TRBJ2-5	CASSSETSGSETQYF	TGTGCCAGCAGCTCGGAGACTAGCGGGAGTGAGACCCAGTACTTC
NA	TRBV7-2	NA	TRBJ2-7	CASSVTAAYEQYF	TGTGCCAGCAGCGTGACAGCCGCCTACGAGCAGTACTTC
NA	TRBV5-1	NA	TRBJ2-3	CASSLGEWDTQYF	TGCGCCAGCAGCTTGGGGGAGTGGGATACGCAGTATTTT
NA	TRBV27	few	TRBJ1-4	CASSLRRNEKLFF	TGTGCCAGCAGTTTACGCAGGAATGAAAAACTGTTTTTT
NA	TRBV28	many	TRBJ2-7	CASSLWTDEQYF	TGTGCCAGCAGCCTCTGGACGGACGAGCAGTACTTC
NA	TRBV28	NA	TRBJ2-2	CASLGAANTGELFF	TGTGCCAGCCTAGGGGCAGCTAACACCGGGGAGCTGTTTTTT
TRBD2	TRBV4-2	NA	TRBJ2-1	CASSQETGTSGTYNEQFF	TGTGCCAGCAGCCAAGAAACCGGGACTAGCGGGACCTACAATGAGCAGTTCTTC
TRBD2	TRBV4-1	few	TRBJ2-3	CASSPGLAGGGDTQYF	TGCGCCAGCAGTCCCGGACTAGCGGGAGGCGGGGATACGCAGTATTTT
NA	TRBV6-6	few	TRBJ2-2	CASSYSWPTPRGELFF	TGTGCCAGCAGTTACTCCTGGCCAACCCCAAGGGGGGAGCTGTTTTTT
NA	TRBV7-9	few	TRBJ1-1	CASSLGAAGVAEAFF	TGTGCCAGCAGCTTAGGGGCAGCGGGAGTCGCTGAAGCTTTCTTT
TRBD1	TRBV28	few	TRBJ1-5	CASSLGGQGGKPQHF	TGTGCCAGCAGTTTAGGGGGACAGGGAGGCAAGCCCCAGCATTTT
NA	TRBV5-6	many	TRBJ2-2	CASRGRGNTGELFF	TGTGCCAGCAGGGGCCGGGGGAACACCGGGGAGCTGTTTTTT
TRBD1	TRBV7-2	few	TRBJ2-2	CASSVRQGNTGELFF	TGTGCCAGCAGCGTGCGACAGGGGAACACCGGGGAGCTGTTTTTT
NA	TRBV15	few	TRBJ1-4	CATSEWGVNEKLFF	TGTGCCACCAGCGAGTGGGGTGTTAATGAAAAACTGTTTTTT
NA	TRBV9	many	TRBJ2-1	CASSVGLDQNEQFF	TGTGCCAGCAGCGTAGGGCTCGACCAAAATGAGCAGTTCTTC
NA	TRBV5-1	few	TRBJ1-2	CASSLRPQQNYGYTF	TGCGCCAGCAGCTTGAGACCCCAACAGAACTATGGCTACACCTTC
TRBD2	TRBV9	NA	TRBJ2-7	CASSAGTSDPYEQYF	TGTGCCAGCAGCGCGGGGACTAGCGACCCCTACGAGCAGTACTTC
TRBD1	TRBV6-4	few	TRBJ1-1	CARTGGMNTEAFF	TGTGCCAGAACAGGGGGGATGAACACTGAAGCTTTCTTT
TRBD2	TRBV25-1	NA	TRBJ2-7	CASSDPREGGEQYF	TGTGCCAGCAGTGACCCTCGGGAGGGCGGCGAGCAGTACTTC
NA	TRBV5-8	NA	TRBJ1-1	CASSPGVSAKDTEAFF	TGTGCCAGCAGCCCGGGGGTGTCCGCAAAGGACACTGAAGCTTTCTTT
NA	TRBV11-2	NA	TRBJ2-1	CASSVGLPNEQFF	TGTGCCAGCAGCGTAGGACTACCGAATGAGCAGTTCTTC
TRBD1	TRBV18	NA	TRBJ2-5	CASSPGQGQETQYF	TGTGCCAGCTCACCGGGACAGGGCCAAGAGACCCAGTACTTC
TRBD1	TRBV27	few	TRBJ1-5	CASSPGQGRYQPQHF	TGTGCCAGCAGTCCGGGACAGGGAAGGTATCAGCCCCAGCATTTT
NA	TRBV14	few	TRBJ2-1	CASSQDGTAEQFF	TGTGCCAGCAGCCAAGATGGGACGGCTGAGCAGTTCTTC
NA	TRBV29-1	NA	TRBJ2-3	CSVEPGAITDTQYF	TGCAGCGTTGAGCCAGGGGCGATCACAGATACGCAGTATTTT
NA	TRBV7-3	NA	TRBJ2-6	CASSSSVSGANVLTF	TGTGCCAGCAGCTCTTCCGTGTCCGGGGCCAACGTCCTGACTTTC
TRBD1	TRBV28	many	TRBJ1-5	CASSSLGGGGNQPQHF	TGTGCCAGCAGTTCCCTAGGGGGCGGTGGCAATCAGCCCCAGCATTTT
NA	TRBV28	NA	TRBJ1-4	CASSPPRGRGGDEKLFF	TGTGCCAGCAGTCCCCCCCGGGGGAGGGGAGGAGATGAAAAACTGTTTTTT
NA	TRBV28	NA	TRBJ2-7	CASGSPGTGTYEQYF	TGTGCCAGCGGGTCTCCCGGGACGGGAACCTACGAGCAGTACTTC
NA	TRBV7-3	few	TRBJ2-1	CASSLDQGGSSRPNEQFF	TGTGCCAGCAGCTTAGATCAGGGAGGTTCAAGCAGGCCCAATGAGCAGTTCTTC
NA	TRBV18	NA	TRBJ2-5	CASSRNSPGQGETQYF	TGTGCCAGCTCACGAAATTCCCCAGGGCAGGGGGAGACCCAGTACTTC
NA	TRBV6-5	NA	TRBJ1-1	CASSLGLNTEAFF	TGTGCCAGCAGTCTCGGGCTGAACACTGAAGCTTTCTTT
NA	TRBV18	NA	TRBJ2-7	CASSLSRTTGAYEQYF	TGTGCCAGCTCACTCTCAAGGACCACTGGGGCCTACGAGCAGTACTTC
TRBD1	TRBV27	few	TRBJ1-2	CASSPTRQGLNYGYTF	TGTGCCAGCAGTCCCACAAGACAGGGCTTGAACTATGGCTACACCTTC
TRBD2	TRBV10-3	once	TRBJ2-7	CAIKAGGPHEQYF	TGTGCCATCAAAGCGGGAGGGCCCCACGAGCAGTACTTC
NA	TRBV11-1	NA	TRBJ1-5	CASTRDRNQPQHF	TGTGCCAGCACCCGTGACAGGAATCAGCCCCAGCATTTT
NA	TRBV30	NA	TRBJ2-1	CAWNNRAIEGSSYNEQFF	TGTGCCTGGAACAACCGGGCTATAGAGGGGAGCTCCTACAATGAGCAGTTCTTC
NA	TRBV27	few	TRBJ1-1	CASKFPQASYTFF	TGTGCCAGCAAGTTTCCCCAGGCCTCTTATACTTTCTTT
NA	TRBV7-9	NA	TRBJ1-5	CASSLGVDPTEPQHF	TGTGCCAGCAGCTTAGGAGTCGACCCGACGGAGCCCCAGCATTTT
TRBD2	TRBV7-2	NA	TRBJ2-5	CASSHRGGQETQYF	TGTGCCAGCAGCCATCGGGGGGGCCAAGAGACCCAGTACTTC
TRBD1	TRBV11-2	NA	TRBJ2-5	CASSWDRARGVDF	TGTGCCAGCAGCTGGGACAGGGCCCGTGGGGTGGACTTC
NA	TRBV2	few	TRBJ2-3	CASIWGGDTDTQYF	TGTGCCAGTATTTGGGGCGGGGACACAGATACGCAGTATTTT
TRBD1	TRBV7-9	NA	TRBJ2-1	CASSLGQGDNEQFF	TGTGCCAGCAGCTTAGGCCAGGGGGACAATGAGCAGTTCTTC
TRBD1	TRBV30	NA	TRBJ1-1	CAWSATTGTEAFF	TGTGCCTGGAGTGCTACGACAGGGACTGAAGCTTTCTTT
TRBD2	TRBV7-9	NA	TRBJ2-1	CASRGRTSGALTRDEQFF	TGTGCCAGCAGGGGGAGGACTAGCGGAGCCCTTACGAGGGATGAGCAGTTCTTC
NA	TRBV11-3	few	TRBJ2-5	CASSFKDRTLVAPQETQYF	TGTGCCAGCAGCTTTAAAGACCGGACATTGGTGGCGCCTCAAGAGACCCAGTACTTC
NA	TRBV7-9	few	TRBJ2-7	CASSLGGGRAIYEQYF	TGTGCCAGCAGCTTAGGAGGTGGAAGGGCCATCTACGAGCAGTACTTC
NA	TRBV5-6	few	TRBJ2-7	CASSLVVGGEQYF	TGTGCCAGCAGCTTGGTAGTAGGGGGCGAGCAGTACTTC
TRBD1	TRBV13	NA	TRBJ1-1	CASREQGTEAFF	TGTGCCAGCAGGGAACAGGGGACTGAAGCTTTCTTT
NA	TRBV5-4	NA	TRBJ2-7	CASSQDLSEYYEQYF	TGTGCCAGCAGCCAAGATTTGTCGGAGTACTACGAGCAGTACTTC
TRBD1	TRBV29-1	NA	TRBJ2-7	CSVPGTDNYEQYF	TGCAGCGTTCCCGGGACAGATAACTACGAGCAGTACTTC
NA	TRBV27	NA	TRBJ2-7	CASSRAQPGLLEQYF	TGTGCCAGCAGTCGAGCACAGCCAGGATTACTAGAGCAGTACTTC
TRBD1	TRBV2	few	TRBJ2-1	CASSVQGQGLNEQFF	TGTGCCAGCAGTGTGCAGGGACAGGGACTCAATGAGCAGTTCTTC
TRBD2	TRBV29-1	NA	TRBJ2-7	CSVYSSGRSWEQYF	TGCAGCGTTTATTCCAGCGGGAGGTCCTGGGAGCAGTACTTC
NA	TRBV6-5	NA	TRBJ2-7	CASSYSARGTYEQYF	TGTGCCAGCAGTTACTCGGCCAGGGGAACCTACGAGCAGTACTTC